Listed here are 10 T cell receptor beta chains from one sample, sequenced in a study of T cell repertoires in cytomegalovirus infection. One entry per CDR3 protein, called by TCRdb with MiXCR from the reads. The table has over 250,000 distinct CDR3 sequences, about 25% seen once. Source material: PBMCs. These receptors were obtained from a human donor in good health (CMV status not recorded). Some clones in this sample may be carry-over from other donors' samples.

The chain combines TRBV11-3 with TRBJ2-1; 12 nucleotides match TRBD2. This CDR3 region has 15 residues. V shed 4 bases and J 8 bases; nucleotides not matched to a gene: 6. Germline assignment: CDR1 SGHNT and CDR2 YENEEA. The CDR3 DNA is TGTGCCAGCAGCTCAGGACTAGCGGGATGGTATGAGCAGTTCTTC. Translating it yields CASSSGLAGWYEQFF.

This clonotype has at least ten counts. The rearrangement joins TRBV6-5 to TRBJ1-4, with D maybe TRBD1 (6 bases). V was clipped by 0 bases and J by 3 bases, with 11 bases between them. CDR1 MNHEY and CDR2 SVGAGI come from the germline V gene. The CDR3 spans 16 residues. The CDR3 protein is CASSYSTGAPNEKLFF. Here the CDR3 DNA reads TGTGCCAGCAGTTACTCCACGGGGGCACCTAATGAAAAACTGTTTTTT.

The CDR3 spells CASSLDTPGPNQPQHF. CDR3 bases: TGTGCCAGCAGCTTAGATACCCCTGGGCCCAATCAGCCCCAGCATTTT. The V gene is TRBV7-2, the J gene TRBJ1-5; the D is unclear. Germline CDR1 reads SGHTA; CDR2 reads FQGNSA. V was trimmed by 1 base and J by 3 bases, leaving 13 bases between them. The CDR3 is made up of 16 amino acids.

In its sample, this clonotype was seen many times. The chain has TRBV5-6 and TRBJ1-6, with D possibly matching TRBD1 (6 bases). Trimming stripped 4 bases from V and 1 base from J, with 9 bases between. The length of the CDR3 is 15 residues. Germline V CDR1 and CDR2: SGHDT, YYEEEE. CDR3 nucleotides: TGTGCCAGCAGCCCAGGGGTTTCCTATAATTCACCCCTCCACTTT. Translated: CASSPGVSYNSPLHF.

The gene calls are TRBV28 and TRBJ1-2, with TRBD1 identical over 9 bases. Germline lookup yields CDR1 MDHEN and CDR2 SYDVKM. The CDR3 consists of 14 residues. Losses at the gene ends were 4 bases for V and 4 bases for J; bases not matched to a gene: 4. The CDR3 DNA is TGTGCCAGCAGTTCCTCGACAGGGGGCTATGGCTACACCTTC. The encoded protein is CASSSSTGGYGYTF.

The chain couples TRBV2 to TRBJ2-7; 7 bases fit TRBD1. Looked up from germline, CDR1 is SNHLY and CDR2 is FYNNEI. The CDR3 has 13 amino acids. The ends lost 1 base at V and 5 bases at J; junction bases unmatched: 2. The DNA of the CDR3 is TGTGCCAGCAGTGAAGTACAGGGGAACGAGCAGTACTTC. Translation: CASSEVQGNEQYF.

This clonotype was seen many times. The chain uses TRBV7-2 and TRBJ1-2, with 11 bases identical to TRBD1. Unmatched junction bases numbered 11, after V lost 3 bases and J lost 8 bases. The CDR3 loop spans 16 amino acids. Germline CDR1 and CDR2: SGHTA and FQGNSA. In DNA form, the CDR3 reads TGTGCCAGCAGCTTGGGACAGGGGGTAGGCATAGACGGCTACACCTTC. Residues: CASSLGQGVGIDGYTF.

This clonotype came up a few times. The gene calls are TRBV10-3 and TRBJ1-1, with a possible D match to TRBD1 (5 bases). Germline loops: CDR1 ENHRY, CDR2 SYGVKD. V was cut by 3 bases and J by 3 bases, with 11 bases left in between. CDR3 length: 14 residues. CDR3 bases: TGTGCCATCAGTGAACGACAGCTCTACACTGAAGCTTTCTTT. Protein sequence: CAISERQLYTEAFF.

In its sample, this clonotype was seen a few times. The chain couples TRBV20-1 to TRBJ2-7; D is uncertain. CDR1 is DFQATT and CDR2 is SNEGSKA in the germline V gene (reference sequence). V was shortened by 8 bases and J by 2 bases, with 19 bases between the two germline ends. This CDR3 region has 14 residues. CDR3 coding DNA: TGCAGTCCATACCAGACGGGCCTGGCCTACGAGCAGTACTTC. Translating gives CSPYQTGLAYEQYF.

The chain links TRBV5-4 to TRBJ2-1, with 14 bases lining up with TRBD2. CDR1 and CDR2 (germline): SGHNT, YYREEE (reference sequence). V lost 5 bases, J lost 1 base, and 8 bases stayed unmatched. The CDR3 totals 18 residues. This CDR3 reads CASSPGTSGSSSYNEQFF. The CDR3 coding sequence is TGTGCCAGCAGTCCCGGGACTAGCGGGAGTTCATCCTACAATGAGCAGTTCTTC. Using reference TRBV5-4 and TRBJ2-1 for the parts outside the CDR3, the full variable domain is ETGVTQSPTHLIKTRGQQVTLRCSSQSGHNTVSWYQQALGQGPQFIFQYYREEENGRGNFPPRFSGLQFPNYSSELNVNALELDDSALYLCASSPGTSGSSSYNEQFFGPGTRLTVL.